This TCR beta chain comes out of a study of identical twins. Whole-study results and caveats: In drawing conclusions, the study used cross-sectional statistical analysis and did not follow the same donors.

In the case of this clonotype: Its target is unknown.

Germline V gives CDR1 DFQATT, CDR2 SNEGSKA (reference sequence). Trimming removed 0 bases from V and 2 bases from J; junction bases left unmatched: 6. The length of the CDR3 is 15 residues. TCRdb ran MiXCR on the 5' RACE reads and lists one entry per CDR3 protein. The table has approximately 1.8 million distinct CDR3 sequences, about 30% seen once; the top ten hold about 0.27%. The source of this sequence is a newborn girl in good health. Material for sequencing was cord blood. This chain connects TRBV20-1 to TRBJ2-5; 7 bases match TRBD2. CDR3 coding DNA: TGCAGTGCTAGAGATGGGAGGGCCCTACAAGAGACCCAGTACTTC. The encoded protein is CSARDGRALQETQYF.